This T cell receptor beta chain was sequenced during a study of CXCR3-negative and CXCR3-positive naive CD8 T cells. The libraries of TRB cDNA were constructed through 5' RACE using UMI labels. From the 5' RACE reads, TCRdb lists one entry per CDR3 protein and no DNA. Its clone listing holds about 39,000 distinct CDR3 sequences. Study results and caveats: Partially decreased CXCR3 expression was recorded after cryopreservation, and fresh PBMCs were used in most assays. TRBV-TRBJ usage was similar across naive CXCR3 subsets but distinct in memory cells. Both naive subsets showed comparably high diversity, and memory CD8+ cells showed much lower diversity.

The V gene's germline CDR1 is SGHVS and CDR2 FNYEAQ. This CDR3 has 14 amino acids. On this clonotype: Its antigen is undetermined.

The V call is TRBV7-6, the J call TRBJ1-1; the D call of TRBD1 rests on TCRdb alone, since no DNA is present to check it. The origin of this receptor is a human donor in good health. Some clones in this sample may be carry-over from other donors' samples. Material for sequencing was memory CD8+ T cells from blood. CDR3 amino acids: CASSAGGLNTEAFF.